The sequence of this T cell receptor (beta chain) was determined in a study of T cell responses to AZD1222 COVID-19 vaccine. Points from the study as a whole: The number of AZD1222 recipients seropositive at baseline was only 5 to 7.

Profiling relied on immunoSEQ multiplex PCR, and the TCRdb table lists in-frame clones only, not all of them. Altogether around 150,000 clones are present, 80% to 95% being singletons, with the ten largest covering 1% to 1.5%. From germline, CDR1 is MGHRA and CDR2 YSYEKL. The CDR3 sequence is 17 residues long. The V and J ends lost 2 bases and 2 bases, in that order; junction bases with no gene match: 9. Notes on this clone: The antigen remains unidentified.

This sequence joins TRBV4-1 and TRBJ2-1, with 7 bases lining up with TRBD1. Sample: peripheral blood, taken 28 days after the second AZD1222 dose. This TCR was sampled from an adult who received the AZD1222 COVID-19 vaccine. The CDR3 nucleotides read TGCGCCAGCAGCCAACTTTTCAGACAGGGCACCTACAATGAGCAGTTCTTC. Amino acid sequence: CASSQLFRQGTYNEQFF.